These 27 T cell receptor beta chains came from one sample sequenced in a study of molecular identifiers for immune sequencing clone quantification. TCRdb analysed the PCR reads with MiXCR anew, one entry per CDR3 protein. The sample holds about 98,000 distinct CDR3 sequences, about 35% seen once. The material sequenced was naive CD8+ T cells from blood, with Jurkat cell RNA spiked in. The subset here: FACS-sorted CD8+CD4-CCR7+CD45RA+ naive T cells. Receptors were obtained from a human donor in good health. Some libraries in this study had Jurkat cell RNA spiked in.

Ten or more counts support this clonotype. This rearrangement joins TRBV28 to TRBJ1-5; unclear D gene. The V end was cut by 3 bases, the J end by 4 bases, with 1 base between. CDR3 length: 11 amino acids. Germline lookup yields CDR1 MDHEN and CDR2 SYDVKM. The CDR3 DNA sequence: TGTGCCAGCAGTTTGAATCAGCCCCAGCATTTT. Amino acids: CASSLNQPQHF. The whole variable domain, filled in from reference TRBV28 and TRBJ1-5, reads DVKVTQSSRYLVKRTGEKVFLECVQDMDHENMFWYRQDPGLGLRLIYFSYDVKMKEKGDIPEGYSVSREKKERFSLILESASTNQTSMYLCASSLNQPQHFGDGTRLSIL.

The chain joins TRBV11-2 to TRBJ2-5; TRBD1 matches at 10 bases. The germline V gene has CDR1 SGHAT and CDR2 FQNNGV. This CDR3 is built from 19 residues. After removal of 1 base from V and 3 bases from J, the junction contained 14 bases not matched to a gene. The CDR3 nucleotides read TGTGCCAGCAGCTTAGGTGTTTGGGACAGGGGCCGGAGGAAAGAGACCCAGTACTTC. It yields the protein CASSLGVWDRGRRKETQYF.

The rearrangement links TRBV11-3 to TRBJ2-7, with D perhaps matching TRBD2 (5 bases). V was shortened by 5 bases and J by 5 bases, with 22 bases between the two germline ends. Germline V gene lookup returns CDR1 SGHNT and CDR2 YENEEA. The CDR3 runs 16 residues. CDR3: CASSPLEEQLRDEQYF. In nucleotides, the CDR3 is TGTGCCAGCAGCCCCCTTGAGGAGCAGCTGAGGGACGAGCAGTACTTC.

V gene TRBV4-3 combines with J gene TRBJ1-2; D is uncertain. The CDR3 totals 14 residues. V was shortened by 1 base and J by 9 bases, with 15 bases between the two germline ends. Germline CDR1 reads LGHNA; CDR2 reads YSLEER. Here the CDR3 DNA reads TGCGCCAGCAGCCAAGTTGAGGCAGGAGGGAGCTACACCTTC. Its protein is CASSQVEAGGSYTF.

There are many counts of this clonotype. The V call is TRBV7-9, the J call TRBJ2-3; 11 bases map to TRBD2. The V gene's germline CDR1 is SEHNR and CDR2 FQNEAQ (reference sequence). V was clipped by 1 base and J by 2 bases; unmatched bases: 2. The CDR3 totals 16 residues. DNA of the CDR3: TGTGCCAGCAGCTTAGGACTAGCGGGATTCACAGATACGCAGTATTTT. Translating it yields CASSLGLAGFTDTQYF.

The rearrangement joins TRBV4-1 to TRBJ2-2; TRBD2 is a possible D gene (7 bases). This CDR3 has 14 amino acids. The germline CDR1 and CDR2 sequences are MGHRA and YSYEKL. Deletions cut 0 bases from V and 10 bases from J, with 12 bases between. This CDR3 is CASSQDRGAVELFF. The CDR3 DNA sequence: TGCGCCAGCAGCCAAGATCGGGGGGCCGTGGAGCTGTTTTTT.

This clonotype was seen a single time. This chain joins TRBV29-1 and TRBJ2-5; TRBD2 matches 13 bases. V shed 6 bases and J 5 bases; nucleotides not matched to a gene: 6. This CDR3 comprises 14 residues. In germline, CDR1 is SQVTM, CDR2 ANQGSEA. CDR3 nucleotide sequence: TGCAGCGTCGAACTAGCGGGAGGGTGGGAGACCCAGTACTTC. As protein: CSVELAGGWETQYF.

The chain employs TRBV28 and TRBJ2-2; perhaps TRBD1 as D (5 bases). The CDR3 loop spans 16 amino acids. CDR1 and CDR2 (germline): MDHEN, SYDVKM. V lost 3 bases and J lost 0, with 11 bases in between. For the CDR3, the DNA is TGTGCCAGCAGTTTTTTCAGGGAATCGAACACCGGGGAGCTGTTTTTT. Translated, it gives CASSFFRESNTGELFF.

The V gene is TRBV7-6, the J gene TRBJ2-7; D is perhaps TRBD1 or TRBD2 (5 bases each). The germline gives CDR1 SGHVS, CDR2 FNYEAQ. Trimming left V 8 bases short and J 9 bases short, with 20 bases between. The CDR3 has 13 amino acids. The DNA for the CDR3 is TGTGCCAGCGCGGTGGGGGAACCTGCGGTGCAGTACTTC. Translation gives CASAVGEPAVQYF.

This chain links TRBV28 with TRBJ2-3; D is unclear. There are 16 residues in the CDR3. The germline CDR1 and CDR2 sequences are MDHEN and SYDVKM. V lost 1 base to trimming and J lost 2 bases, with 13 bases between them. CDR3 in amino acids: CASSLYSRDITDTQYF. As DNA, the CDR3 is TGTGCCAGCAGTTTATATTCCCGTGATATCACAGATACGCAGTATTTT.

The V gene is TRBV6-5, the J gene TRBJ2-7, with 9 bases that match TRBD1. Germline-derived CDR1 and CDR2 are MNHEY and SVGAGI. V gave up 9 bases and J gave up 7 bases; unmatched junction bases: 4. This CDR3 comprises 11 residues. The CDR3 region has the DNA TGTGCCAGAGGGACAGGGCGGGAGCAGTACTTC. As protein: CARGTGREQYF.

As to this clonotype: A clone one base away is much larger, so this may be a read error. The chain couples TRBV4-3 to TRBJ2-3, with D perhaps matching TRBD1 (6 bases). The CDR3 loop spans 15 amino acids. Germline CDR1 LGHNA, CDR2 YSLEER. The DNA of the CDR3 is TGCGCCAGCCGCCAAAATAGGGGGTATGGAGATACGCAGTATTTT. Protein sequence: CASRQNRGYGDTQYF.

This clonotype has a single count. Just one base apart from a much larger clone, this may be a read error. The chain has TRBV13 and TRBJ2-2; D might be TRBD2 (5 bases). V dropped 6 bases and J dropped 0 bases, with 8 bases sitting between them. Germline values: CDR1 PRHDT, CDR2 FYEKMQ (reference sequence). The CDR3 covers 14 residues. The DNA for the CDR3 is TGTGCCAGCAGAGACGGGGCGAACACCGGGGAGCTGTTTTTT. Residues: CASRDGANTGELFF.

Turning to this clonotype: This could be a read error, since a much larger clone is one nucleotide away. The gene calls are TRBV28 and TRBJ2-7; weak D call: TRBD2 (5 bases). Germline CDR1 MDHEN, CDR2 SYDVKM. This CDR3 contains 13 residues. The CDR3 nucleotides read TGTACCAGCAGTTTACCGGGAAGCTACGAGCAGTACTTC. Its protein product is CTSSLPGSYEQYF.

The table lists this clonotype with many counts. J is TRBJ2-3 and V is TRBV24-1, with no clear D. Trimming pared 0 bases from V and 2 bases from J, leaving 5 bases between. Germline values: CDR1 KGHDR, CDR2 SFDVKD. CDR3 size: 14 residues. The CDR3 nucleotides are TGTGCCACCAGTGATTTGTCCTCCACAGATACGCAGTATTTT. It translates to CATSDLSSTDTQYF.

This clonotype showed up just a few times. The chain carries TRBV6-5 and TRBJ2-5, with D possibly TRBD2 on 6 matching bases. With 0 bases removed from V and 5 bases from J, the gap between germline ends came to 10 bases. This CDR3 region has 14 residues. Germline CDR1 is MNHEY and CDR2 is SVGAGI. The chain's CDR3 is CASSYSAGWETQYF. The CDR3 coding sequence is TGTGCCAGCAGTTACTCTGCGGGGTGGGAGACCCAGTACTTC.

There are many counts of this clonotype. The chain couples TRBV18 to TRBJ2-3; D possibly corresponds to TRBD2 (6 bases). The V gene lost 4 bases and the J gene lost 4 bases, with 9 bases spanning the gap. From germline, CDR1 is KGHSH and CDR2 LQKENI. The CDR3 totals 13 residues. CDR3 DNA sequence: TGTGCCAGCTCACGACTAGTCCCAGATACGCAGTATTTT. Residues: CASSRLVPDTQYF.

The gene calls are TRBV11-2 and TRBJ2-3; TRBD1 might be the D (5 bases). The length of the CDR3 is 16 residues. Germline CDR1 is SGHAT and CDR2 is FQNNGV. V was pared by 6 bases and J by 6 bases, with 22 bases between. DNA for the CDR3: TGTGCCAGCAGGTCCAGGGTTGGCCCTTCCTCCGATACGCAGTATTTT. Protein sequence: CASRSRVGPSSDTQYF.

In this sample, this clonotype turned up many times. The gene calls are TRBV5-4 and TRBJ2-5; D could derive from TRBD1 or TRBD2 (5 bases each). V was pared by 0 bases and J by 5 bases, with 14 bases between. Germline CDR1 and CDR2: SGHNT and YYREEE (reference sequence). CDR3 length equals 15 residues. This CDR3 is CASSLVPGSEETQYF. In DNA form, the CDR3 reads TGTGCCAGCAGCTTGGTGCCAGGGAGCGAGGAGACCCAGTACTTC. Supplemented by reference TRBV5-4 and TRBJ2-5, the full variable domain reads ETGVTQSPTHLIKTRGQQVTLRCSSQSGHNTVSWYQQALGQGPQFIFQYYREEENGRGNFPPRFSGLQFPNYSSELNVNALELDDSALYLCASSLVPGSEETQYFGPGTRLLVL.

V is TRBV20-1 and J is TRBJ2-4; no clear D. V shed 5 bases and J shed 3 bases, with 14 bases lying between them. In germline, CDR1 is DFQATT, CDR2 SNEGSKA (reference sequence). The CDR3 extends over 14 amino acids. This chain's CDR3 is CSAPTHLDKNIQYF. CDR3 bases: TGCAGTGCTCCTACTCATTTGGACAAAAACATTCAGTACTTC.

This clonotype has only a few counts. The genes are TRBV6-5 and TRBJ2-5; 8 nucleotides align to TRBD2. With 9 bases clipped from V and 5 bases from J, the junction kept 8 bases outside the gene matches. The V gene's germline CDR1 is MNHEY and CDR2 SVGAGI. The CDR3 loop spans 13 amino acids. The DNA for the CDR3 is TGTGCCAGTAAGCGGGAGAGGCGGGAGACCCAGTACTTC. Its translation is CASKRERRETQYF.

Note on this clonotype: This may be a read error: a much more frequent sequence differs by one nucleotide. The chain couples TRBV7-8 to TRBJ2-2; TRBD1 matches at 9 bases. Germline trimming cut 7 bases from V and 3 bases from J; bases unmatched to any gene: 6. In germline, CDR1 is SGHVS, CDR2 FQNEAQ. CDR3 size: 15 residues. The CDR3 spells CASIEGTGYTGELFF. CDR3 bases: TGTGCCAGCATAGAGGGGACAGGGTACACCGGGGAGCTGTTTTTT.

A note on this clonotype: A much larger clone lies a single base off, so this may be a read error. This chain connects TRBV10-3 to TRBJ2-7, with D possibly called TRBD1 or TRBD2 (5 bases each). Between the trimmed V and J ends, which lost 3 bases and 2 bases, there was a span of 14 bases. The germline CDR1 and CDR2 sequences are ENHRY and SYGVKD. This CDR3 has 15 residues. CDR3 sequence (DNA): TGTGCCATCAGTGATCCTGGACGGGGCCCCTACGAGCAGTACTTC. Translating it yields CAISDPGRGPYEQYF.

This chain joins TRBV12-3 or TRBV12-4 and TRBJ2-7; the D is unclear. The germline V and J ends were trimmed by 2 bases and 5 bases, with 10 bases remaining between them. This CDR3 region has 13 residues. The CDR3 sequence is CASSLFRFNEQYF. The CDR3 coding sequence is TGTGCCAGCAGTTTATTCCGTTTTAACGAGCAGTACTTC.

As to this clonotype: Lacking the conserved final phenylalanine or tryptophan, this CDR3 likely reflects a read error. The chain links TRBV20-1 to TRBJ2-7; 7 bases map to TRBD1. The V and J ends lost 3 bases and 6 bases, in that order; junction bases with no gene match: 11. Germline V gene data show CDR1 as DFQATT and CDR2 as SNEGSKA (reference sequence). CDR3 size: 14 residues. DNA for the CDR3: TGCAGTGCTAGGAGGGGGCCCTTAGGGTCCGAGCAGTACTAC. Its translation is CSARRGPLGSEQYY.

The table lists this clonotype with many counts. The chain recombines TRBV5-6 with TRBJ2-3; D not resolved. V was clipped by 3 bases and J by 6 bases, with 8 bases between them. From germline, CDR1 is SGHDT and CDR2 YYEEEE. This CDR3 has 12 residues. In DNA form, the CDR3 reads TGTGCCAGCAGCTCAATGATGGATACGCAGTATTTT. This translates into CASSSMMDTQYF.

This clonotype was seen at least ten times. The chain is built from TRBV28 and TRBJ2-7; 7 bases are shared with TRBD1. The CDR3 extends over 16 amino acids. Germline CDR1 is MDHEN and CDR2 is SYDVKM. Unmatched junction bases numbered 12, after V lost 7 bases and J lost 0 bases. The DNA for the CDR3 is TGTGCCAGCACCCCCGAAGGGACAGCACGCTCCTACGAGCAGTACTTC. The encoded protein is CASTPEGTARSYEQYF.